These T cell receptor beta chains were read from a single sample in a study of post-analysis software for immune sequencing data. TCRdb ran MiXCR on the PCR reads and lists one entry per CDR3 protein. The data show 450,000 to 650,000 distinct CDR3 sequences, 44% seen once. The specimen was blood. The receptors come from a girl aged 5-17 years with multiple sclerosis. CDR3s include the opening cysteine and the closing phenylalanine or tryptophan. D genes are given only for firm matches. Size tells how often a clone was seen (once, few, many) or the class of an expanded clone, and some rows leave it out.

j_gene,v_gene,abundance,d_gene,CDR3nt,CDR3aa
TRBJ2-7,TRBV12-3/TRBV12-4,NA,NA,TGTGCCAGCGGCGGACTCCCTTCCTACGAGCAGTACTTC,CASGGLPSYEQYF
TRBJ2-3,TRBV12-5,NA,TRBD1,TGTGCTAGTGGACGTGACAGGGGAGGTACGCAGTATTTT,CASGRDRGGTQYF
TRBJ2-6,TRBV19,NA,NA,TGTGCCAGTAGTATACAGGGACCTGGGGCCAACGTCCTGACTTTC,CASSIQGPGANVLTF
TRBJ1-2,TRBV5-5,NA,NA,TGTGCCAGCAGCTCCGCGGCGGGGGACTATGGCTACACCTTC,CASSSAAGDYGYTF
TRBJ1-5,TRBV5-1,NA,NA,TGCGCCAGCAGCAACTCGGGACTCCAGGGAGCCCAGCATTTT,CASSNSGLQGAQHF
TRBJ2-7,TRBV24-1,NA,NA,TGTGCCACAGGGGATTCCTCCTACGAGCAGTACTTC,CATGDSSYEQYF
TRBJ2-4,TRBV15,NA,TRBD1,TGTGCCACCAGCAGATCGGGACAGGGAAACATTCAGTACTTC,CATSRSGQGNIQYF
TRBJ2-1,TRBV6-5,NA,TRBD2,TGTGCCAGCAGTTACGCGGGACTAGCGGGACGTAATGAGCAGTTCTTC,CASSYAGLAGRNEQFF
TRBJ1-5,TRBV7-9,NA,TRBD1,TGTGCCAGCAGTCCAGACCCGGGACAGCCCCGGCATTTT,CASSPDPGQPRHF
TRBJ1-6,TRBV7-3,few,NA,TGTGCCAGCAGCCCGGACAGCTCCTATAATTCACCCCTCCACTTT,CASSPDSSYNSPLHF
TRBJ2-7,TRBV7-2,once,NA,TGTGCCAGCAGCTTAGCGGGGGCCCTATCGGCCTACGAGCAGTACTTC,CASSLAGALSAYEQYF
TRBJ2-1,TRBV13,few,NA,TGTGCCAGTCGGTGGGGTAGACGGAATGAGCAGTTCTTC,CASRWGRRNEQFF
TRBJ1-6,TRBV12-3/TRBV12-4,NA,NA,TGTGCCAGCAATTTTCTCTATAATTCACCCCTCCACTTT,CASNFLYNSPLHF
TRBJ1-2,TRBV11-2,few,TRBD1,TGTGCCAGCAGCGTACAGGGGAGGGGAGACTATGGCTACACCTTC,CASSVQGRGDYGYTF
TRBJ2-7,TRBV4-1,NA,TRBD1,TGCGCCAGCAGCCAAGACTCCTGGGGACAGGGATACGAGCAGTACTTC,CASSQDSWGQGYEQYF
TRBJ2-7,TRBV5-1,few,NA,TGCGCCAGCAGCTTGGTGGCAGAACCCTCCTACGAGCAGTACTTC,CASSLVAEPSYEQYF
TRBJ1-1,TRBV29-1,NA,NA,TGCAGCGTTCCGTATGTGGGGAACACTGAACCTTTCTTT,CSVPYVGNTEPFF
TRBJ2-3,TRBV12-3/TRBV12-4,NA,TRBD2,TGTGCCAGCAGTTTAGGGGCTTCCTATAGCGGGAGGGGCACAGATACGCAGTATTTT,CASSLGASYSGRGTDTQYF
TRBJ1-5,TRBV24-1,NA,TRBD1,TGTGCCTCCGCCGGGACAGGGAACGATCAGCCCCAGCATTTT,CASAGTGNDQPQHF
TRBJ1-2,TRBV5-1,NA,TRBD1,TGCGCCAGCAGCTTCTCAGGGGGAGCTAACTATGGCTACACCTTC,CASSFSGGANYGYTF
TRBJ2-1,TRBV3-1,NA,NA,TGTGCCAGCAGCCAAGACTCTCCCGGCGACGAGCAGTTCTTC,CASSQDSPGDEQFF
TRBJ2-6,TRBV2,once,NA,TGTGCCAGCAGTACTATGCGGGTCTCTGGGGCCAACGTCCTGACTTTC,CASSTMRVSGANVLTF
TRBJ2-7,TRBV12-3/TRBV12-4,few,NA,TGTGCCAGCAGTTTAGGTTACGGCGAGCAGTACTTC,CASSLGYGEQYF
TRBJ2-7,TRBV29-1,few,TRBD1,TGCAGCGTTACGGGACAGGGGTTCTACGAGCAGTACTTC,CSVTGQGFYEQYF
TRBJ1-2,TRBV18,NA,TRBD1,TGTGCCAGCTCCCGACAGGGGGCTTCTGGCTACACCTTC,CASSRQGASGYTF
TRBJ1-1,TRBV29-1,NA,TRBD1,TGCAGCGTCCCGCCCCGGACCCACGGACAGGGCACTGAAGCTTTCTTT,CSVPPRTHGQGTEAFF
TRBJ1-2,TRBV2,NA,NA,TGTGCCAGCAGCGCGGGGGGACCCGCAGGTGGCTACACCTTC,CASSAGGPAGGYTF
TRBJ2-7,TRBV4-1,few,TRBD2,TGCGCCAGCGCCGGGATAGCGGGGGGAACCTACGAGCAGTACTTC,CASAGIAGGTYEQYF
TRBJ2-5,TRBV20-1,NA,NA,TGCAGTGCAAATCGAGGGGGGCAAGAGACCCAGTACTTC,CSANRGGQETQYF
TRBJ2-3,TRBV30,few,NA,TGTGCCTGGAGGGTAGGAAGAGGGATAGATACGCAGTATTTT,CAWRVGRGIDTQYF
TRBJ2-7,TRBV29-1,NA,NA,TGCAGCGTTGATAAAGGGGCAAGTAGCTCCTACGAGCAGTACTTC,CSVDKGASSSYEQYF
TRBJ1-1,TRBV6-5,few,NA,TGTGCCAGCAGTTACTATGCCTTGAGGTACACTGAAGCTTTCTTT,CASSYYALRYTEAFF
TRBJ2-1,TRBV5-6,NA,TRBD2,TGTGCCAGCAGCTTGCGTGGCGGGGGAGCCGATGAGCAGTTCTTC,CASSLRGGGADEQFF
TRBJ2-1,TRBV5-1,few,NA,TGCGCCAGCAGCTTGGTGGGGGGGACAGTTCCCCCCTACAATGAGCAGTTCTTC,CASSLVGGTVPPYNEQFF
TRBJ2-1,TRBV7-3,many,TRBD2,TGTGCCAGCAGTCTTAGCGGGGGGGCCAATGAGCAGTTCTTC,CASSLSGGANEQFF
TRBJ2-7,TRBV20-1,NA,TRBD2,TGCAGTGCTAGGGGACTAGCGGGAGCGGTTTACGAGCAGTACTTC,CSARGLAGAVYEQYF
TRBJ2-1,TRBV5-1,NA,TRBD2,TGCGCCAGCAGCTTGCCCGATCGGGGGGGAAGCTCCTACAATGAGCAGTTCTTC,CASSLPDRGGSSYNEQFF
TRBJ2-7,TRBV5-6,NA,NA,TGTGCCAGCAGCTTGGTGGGGGCGGTAATCGAGCAGTACTTC,CASSLVGAVIEQYF
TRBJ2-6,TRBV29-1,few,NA,TGCAGCGTTGAAAAGCCAGGGGCCAACGTCCTGACTTTC,CSVEKPGANVLTF
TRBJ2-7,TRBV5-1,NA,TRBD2,TGCGCCAGCAGAATAGCGGGAGGGCCCGACGAGCAGTACTTC,CASRIAGGPDEQYF
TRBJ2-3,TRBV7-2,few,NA,TGTGCCAGCAGCCCTCTCCAAGATACGCAGTATTTT,CASSPLQDTQYF
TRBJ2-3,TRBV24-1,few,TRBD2,TGTGCCACCAGTGATCCTGGGACTAGCGGGAGGACGAATACGCAGTATTTT,CATSDPGTSGRTNTQYF
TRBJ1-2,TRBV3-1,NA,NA,TGTGCCAGCAGCCCACACGTTCCAGGGAATGGCTACACCTTC,CASSPHVPGNGYTF
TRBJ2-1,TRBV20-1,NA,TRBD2,TGCAGTGCTAGTCCCAGCGGGGGAGAGCAGTTCTTC,CSASPSGGEQFF
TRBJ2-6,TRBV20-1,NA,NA,TGCAGTGCCAGACTCACTGGATCTGGGGCCAACGTCCTGACTTTC,CSARLTGSGANVLTF
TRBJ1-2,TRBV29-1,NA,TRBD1,TGCAGCGTTCCCGCCCTACAGGGGCCTAACTATGGCTACACCTTC,CSVPALQGPNYGYTF
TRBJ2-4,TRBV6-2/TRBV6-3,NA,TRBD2,TGTGCCAGCACGGCTAGCGGGATAAGGTACGAGCGGTACTTC,CASTASGIRYERYF
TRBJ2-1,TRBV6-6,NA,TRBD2,TGTGCCAGCAGCTCTCTAGCGGGAGGGCCGCATGAGCAGTTCTTC,CASSSLAGGPHEQFF
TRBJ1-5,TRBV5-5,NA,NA,TGTGCCAGCAGCTTGACAGGGATTTATCTCAATCAGCCCCAGCATTTT,CASSLTGIYLNQPQHF
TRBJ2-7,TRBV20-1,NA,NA,TGCAGTGCTAGAGATAACAGGGACGAGCAGTACTTC,CSARDNRDEQYF
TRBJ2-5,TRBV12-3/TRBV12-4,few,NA,TGTGCCAGCAGCTCCCGACCAGTACAAGAGACCCAGTACTTC,CASSSRPVQETQYF
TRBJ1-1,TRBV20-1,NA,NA,TGCAGTGCTAGAGGAGGGCCCGGGACGAACACTGAAGCTTTCTTT,CSARGGPGTNTEAFF
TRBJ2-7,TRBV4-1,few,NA,TGCGCCAGCAGCCATTATCGGGACGGAACCTACGAGCAGTACTTC,CASSHYRDGTYEQYF